This T cell receptor beta chain was captured in a study of spatial heterogeneity in lung cancer (dated by TCRdb to the late 2010s). Regarding the research as a whole: Beta-chain transcripts were consistently detected in greater numbers than alpha-chain transcripts, which likely reflected higher beta-chain transcript abundance. TCR transcript counts in tumor regions correlated strongly with a T cell transcriptional module score from matched bulk RNA-seq. In the raw uncorrected reads, each unique combination of TCR and UMI appeared more than ten times on average. TCR alpha and beta repertoires were quantitatively compared across multiple tumor regions, matched nontumor lung and blood in non-small cell lung cancer. The study linked features of the TCR repertoire to counts of nonsynonymous mutations, which were determined by whole-exome sequencing of tumor tissue. Both alpha and beta chains were TCR-sequenced in a few hundred tumor regions, some 64 matched nontumor lung samples and 55 to 60 PBMC samples obtained at surgery. Points the paper makes about the study in general: Additional single-cell paired TCR alpha and beta sequencing was considered necessary to confirm, at a functional level, the hypothesis that regional TCRs recognize regional mutations. The tumor nonsynonymous mutation count correlated with the number of expanded alpha and beta TCRs within the tumor. Estimated TCR-seq coverage of tumor T cells was only around 7.2% for alpha chains and around 13% for beta chains. Counts of ubiquitous and regional expanded TCRs were found to correlate with counts of ubiquitous and regional nonsynonymous mutations, respectively.

V loses 0 bases of germline sequence and J loses 0 bases, and the interval between the two ends is 20 bases. Reading the germline V gene gives CDR1 MNHEY and CDR2 SVGAGI. There are 19 amino acids in the CDR3, from cysteine to phenylalanine inclusive. The CDR3 DNA has 57 bases and is translated from base 1. In the paper's terms, the time point label means: sample taken at primary tumor resection. Donors were 65 to 85 patients with early-stage, untreated non-small cell lung cancer from the lung TRACERx cohort. Whole RNA extracted from tumor and nontumor lung tissue, or from cryopreserved PBMC samples, was used for TCR sequencing without cell sorting. Only patients with enough RNA available from two or more tumor regions were chosen for TCR sequencing. Before being selected, tumor and adjacent nontumor lung specimens were reviewed by a lung pathologist. Libraries came from 5' RACE. Sequencer: NextSeq 500. In the TCR library protocol, a unique molecular identifier was attached to each TCR cDNA molecule so that PCR and sequencing errors could be corrected. Turning to the authors' computational methods: TCR identification, UMI-based error correction and CDR3 extraction were all carried out with Decombinator tools. TCRs above a frequency of 2 per 1,000, corresponding to the top 1% of the tumor frequency distribution, were defined as expanded. Expanded tumor TCRs statistically deemed absent (corrected P<0.05) from at least one tumor region were classed as regional, and all other expanded tumor TCRs were classed as ubiquitous. Renyi diversity was computed with the R vegan package after each repertoire had been subsampled 100 times to 5,000 TCRs. To build CDR3 similarity networks, amino acid triplet string-kernel similarity was used, and CDR3s were connected when their pairwise similarity was above 0.82. TCRdb ran its own pipeline on the public reads, namely fastp trimming at Q25 and MiXCR clone calling, and kept in-frame beta chains. Entries are consolidated by CDR3 protein sequence, retaining the most common genes and DNA. The V and J calls and clone size are TCRdb's, not the authors'. In this sample the table shows 20,000 to 25,000 distinct CDR3 sequences, roughly 10% of which occur a single time. The ten largest clones take up over 7% of the sample.

This clonotype was counted between two and nine times. No antigen is known for it. It has no much larger one-base neighbor in the sample; base qualities were not kept. The sequence derives from a male donor with early-stage non-small cell lung cancer. This receptor chain uses TRBV6-5 and TRBJ2-5; matching of 6 bases hints at TRBD2 as the D gene. The material was lung tumor tissue, obtained at surgery. In nucleotide form, the sequence is TGTGCCAGCAGTTACTCCAAGGGAGGATTCTATGGGTACCAAGAGACCCAGTACTTC. It encodes CASSYSKGGFYGYQETQYF.